This T cell receptor beta chain was profiled in a study of cytomegalovirus exposure and HLA in healthy donors. The table lists this clone with a count of one. Its antigen is not known. General study findings and limits: As a later analysis showed, a missense DCLRE1C variant was linked to trimming of TCR beta V- and J-genes.

The PCR had 60 Vbeta and 13 Jbeta primers. Data came from immunoSEQ multiplex PCR; TCRdb stores just in-frame clones and leaves some out. The sample includes a few hundred thousand clones, roughly 80% of them seen just once. The sequenced material came from PBMCs. The receptor comes from a young man in good health and CMV-seronegative.

The CDR3 nucleotides read TGTGCCAGCTCACCACTGGACAGGGTCAATCAGCCCCAGCATTTT. This gives the protein CASSPLDRVNQPQHF. The rearrangement links TRBV18 to TRBJ1-5, with 8 bases that match TRBD1. The V segment lost 1 base and the J segment 3 bases; nucleotides outside the gene matches: 2. There are 15 residues in the CDR3. CDR1 and CDR2 (germline): KGHSH, LQKENI.